This T cell receptor (beta chain) was captured by sequencing in a study of CD8 T cells in ankylosing spondylitis. Study conclusions and caveats: For ankylosing spondylitis blood, a TCR beta motif of about 8 highly homologous variants appeared characteristic. According to the report, clones linked to the disease were significantly enriched in matched synovial fluid samples taken from ankylosing spondylitis patients.

This clonotype was detected only a few times. Its antigen is still unknown. TCRdb analysed the 5' RACE reads with MiXCR anew, one entry per CDR3 protein. The sample shows more than 650,000 distinct CDR3 sequences, about 11% of them seen only once. The CDR3 is 14 residues long. In germline, CDR1 is DFQATT, CDR2 SNEGSKA (reference sequence). The V gene end was trimmed by 1 base and the J gene end by 7 bases; junction bases not matched to a gene: 6. The TCR comes from a male donor with ankylosing spondylitis. Sample: blood, either unsorted or a sorted T cell fraction (not recorded which). The chain uses TRBV20-1 and TRBJ2-1; 8 nucleotides agree with TRBD1. CDR3 region: CSARARGLVNEQFF. In DNA, the CDR3 is TGCAGTGCTAGAGCCAGGGGGCTGGTGAATGAGCAGTTCTTC.